The 25 T cell receptor beta chains presented below share a single source sample, sequenced in a study of blood T cell repertoires in COVID-19. Using immunoSEQ multiplex PCR, the repertoire was profiled, and TCRdb retains in-frame clones only, with some absent. Of roughly 300,000 clones listed, about 89% were seen once; the top ten hold approximately 5.3%. Source material: PBMCs or T cells enriched from blood (not recorded which). The receptors stem from a woman aged 30 to 39 who had recovered from COVID-19.

This clone was observed a single time. The CDR3 coding sequence is TGCGCCAGCTCGCGGCAGGGAATTCGCTACGAGCAGTACTTC. Its translation: CASSRQGIRYEQYF. This chain links TRBV5-1 with TRBJ2-7; D is perhaps TRBD1 (5 bases). V was trimmed by 7 bases and J by 3 bases, leaving 17 bases between them. This CDR3 is built from 14 residues. Germline lookup yields CDR1 SGHRS and CDR2 YFSETQ.

This chain uses TRBV6-1 with TRBJ1-5; 9 bases align to TRBD1. CDR1 and CDR2 from the germline V gene are MNHNS and SASEGT. The CDR3 extends over 14 amino acids. V lost 3 bases, J lost 6 bases, and 3 bases stayed unmatched. CDR3 loop: CASSDTGGIQPQHF. The CDR3 DNA reads TGTGCCAGCAGTGATACAGGGGGCATTCAGCCCCAGCATTTT.

This clone showed up just a few times. V usage is TRBV28 and J usage is TRBJ1-2; D is possibly TRBD1 (6 bases). CDR1 and CDR2 (germline): MDHEN, SYDVKM. Trimming pared 6 bases from V and 4 bases from J, leaving 12 bases between. CDR3 length equals 13 residues. The CDR3 spells CASSTDSSYGYTF. CDR3 nucleotide sequence: TGTGCCAGCAGCACGGACAGTTCCTATGGCTACACCTTC.

The chain carries TRBV4-1 and TRBJ1-6; a possible D gene is TRBD1 (6 bases). In germline, CDR1 is MGHRA, CDR2 YSYEKL. This CDR3 has 16 amino acids. V lost 3 bases, J lost 6 bases, and 15 bases lay in between. The CDR3 nucleotides are TGCGCCAGCAGCCACGAACAGGGAGAAGTTAATTCACCCCTCCACTTT. Amino acid sequence: CASSHEQGEVNSPLHF.

The V call is TRBV30, the J call TRBJ1-4; D possibly corresponds to TRBD1 (5 bases). Germline CDR1 reads GTSNPN; CDR2 reads SVGIG (reference sequence). Trimming shortened V by 2 bases and J by 1 base, and 11 bases separated the two germline ends. This CDR3 contains 15 residues. The CDR3 nucleotides read TGTGCCTGGAGTACAGGAGGGAGAACTAATGAAAAACTGTTTTTT. Translation: CAWSTGGRTNEKLFF.

The V call is TRBV6-1, the J call TRBJ1-2; a possible D gene is TRBD1 (5 bases). There are 13 residues in the CDR3. V was trimmed by 2 bases and J by 4 bases, leaving 8 bases between them. Looked up from germline, CDR1 is MNHNS and CDR2 is SASEGT. Written as DNA, the CDR3 is TGTGCCAGCAGTGAACAGGGATTCTATGGCTACACCTTC. Protein product: CASSEQGFYGYTF.

CDR3 region: CASSYVGSPTDTQYF. The CDR3 coding sequence is TGCGCCAGCAGTTACGTGGGCTCTCCCACAGATACGCAGTATTTT. This chain uses TRBV5-1 with TRBJ2-3; D call uncertain. Germline assignment: CDR1 SGHRS and CDR2 YFSETQ. Trimming cost V 5 bases and J 2 bases, with 15 bases left between them. The CDR3 length is 15 residues.

The rearrangement uses TRBV7-6 and TRBJ2-1, with D possibly matching TRBD2 (6 bases). The CDR3 contains 13 residues. V was clipped by 5 bases and J by 6 bases, with 11 bases between them. Germline CDR1 is SGHVS and CDR2 is FNYEAQ. The CDR3 DNA reads as TGTGCCAGCAGCCGACGGGGGATCAATGAGCAGTTCTTC. Protein sequence: CASSRRGINEQFF.

This sequence joins TRBV2 and TRBJ2-6, with TRBD2 as a possible D gene (5 bases). CDR1 SNHLY and CDR2 FYNNEI come from the germline V gene. CDR3 length: 14 residues. The V end lost 9 bases, the J end lost 0 bases, and 9 bases lay between the germline ends. The CDR3 protein is CARGRGSGANVLTF. The CDR3 DNA is TGTGCCAGGGGCCGGGGCTCTGGGGCCAACGTCCTGACTTTC.

CDR3 DNA sequence: TGTGCCAGCAGCTCTCTGACAGGGCGAGAGACCCAGTACTTC. It codes for CASSSLTGRETQYF. The rearrangement uses TRBV7-9 and TRBJ2-5; 7 nucleotides line up with TRBD1. This CDR3 contains 14 residues. The V segment lost 4 bases and the J segment 4 bases; nucleotides outside the gene matches: 6. Per the germline V gene, CDR1 is SEHNR and CDR2 is FQNEAQ (reference sequence).

This sequence joins TRBV6-2 or TRBV6-3 and TRBJ1-3, with a tentative D call TRBD1 (5 bases). Germline CDR1 and CDR2: MNHEY and SVGEGT. V lost 0 bases and J 2 bases, leaving 8 bases between the germline ends. This CDR3 is 15 amino acids long. CDR3 bases: TGTGCCAGCAGTTACTCGTCCAGGGCTGGAAACACCATATATTTT. Translated: CASSYSSRAGNTIYF.

In this sample, this clone turned up a few times. The V and J genes are TRBV5-1 and TRBJ1-2, with 9 bases that match TRBD1. With V trimmed by 3 bases and J by 5 bases, 8 bases remained unmatched. CDR1 is SGHRS, CDR2 YFSETQ, per germline. The CDR3 spans 15 residues. Here the CDR3 reads CASSSIQGARYGYTF. Here the CDR3 DNA reads TGCGCCAGCAGCTCGATACAGGGGGCGAGGTATGGCTACACCTTC.

This rearrangement joins TRBV7-2 to TRBJ2-5; TRBD2 aligns across 7 bases. Trimming took 0 bases from V and 1 from J; bases not matched to a gene: 2. This CDR3 comprises 15 residues. Germline loops: CDR1 SGHTA, CDR2 FQGNSA. DNA of the CDR3: TGTGCCAGCAGCTTAGCGGGGGGGTCCCAAGAGACCCAGTACTTC. Translated: CASSLAGGSQETQYF. Complete variable domain (other parts from reference TRBV7-2 and TRBJ2-5): GAGVSQSPSNKVTEKGKDVELRCDPISGHTALYWYRQSLGQGLEFLIYFQGNSAPDKSGLPSDRFSAERTGGSVSTLTIQRTQQEDSAVYLCASSLAGGSQETQYFGPGTRLLVL.

This clone was found a few times. This rearrangement joins TRBV5-1 to TRBJ1-2, with 7 positions matching TRBD1. The CDR3 extends over 14 amino acids. V trimming: 2 bases; J trimming: 4 bases; junction bases outside the gene matches: 5. Germline V gene lookup returns CDR1 SGHRS and CDR2 YFSETQ. This chain's CDR3 is CASSFRGQRYGYTF. CDR3 nucleotide sequence: TGCGCCAGCAGCTTTAGGGGACAGCGCTATGGCTACACCTTC.

Only one count was recorded for this clone. The rearrangement uses TRBV11-2 and TRBJ2-5; 8 bases line up with TRBD2. The CDR3 spans 14 residues. With V trimmed by 1 base and J by 4 bases, 2 bases remained unmatched. Germline values: CDR1 SGHAT, CDR2 FQNNGV. The chain's CDR3 is CASSLARGGETQYF. The CDR3 nucleotides read TGTGCCAGCAGCTTAGCCCGGGGGGGAGAGACCCAGTACTTC.

The chain recombines TRBV19 with TRBJ1-5; TRBD1 matches 7 bases. The CDR3 has 14 residues. Trimming removed 4 bases from V and 6 bases from J; junction bases left unmatched: 6. CDR1 is LNHDA and CDR2 is SQIVND in the germline V gene (reference sequence). CDR3 residues: CASSNRGLSQPQHF. The CDR3 DNA reads TGTGCCAGTAGTAACAGGGGATTGAGTCAGCCCCAGCATTTT.

CDR3 region: CASSIGRGNSYNSPLHF. In DNA, the CDR3 is TGTGCCAGTAGTATCGGCAGGGGCAACTCCTATAATTCACCCCTCCACTTT. The chain is built from TRBV19 and TRBJ1-6, with D possibly matching TRBD1 (6 bases). Germline V gives CDR1 LNHDA, CDR2 SQIVND (reference sequence). CDR3 length: 17 residues. V lost 3 bases to trimming and J lost 0 bases, with 12 bases between them.

The chain combines TRBV7-2 with TRBJ1-4; 7 positions match TRBD1. Trimming took 1 base from V and 7 from J; bases not matched to a gene: 6. The CDR3 loop spans 15 amino acids. Germline values: CDR1 SGHTA, CDR2 FQGNSA. The CDR3 here is CASSLGGTDIEKLFF. In nucleotides, the CDR3 is TGTGCCAGCAGCTTAGGGGGGACAGACATTGAAAAACTGTTTTTT.

This rearrangement joins TRBV6-2 or TRBV6-3 to TRBJ1-1, with no clear D. Trimming pared 3 bases from V and 1 base from J, leaving 3 bases between. The germline gives CDR1 MNHEY, CDR2 SVGEGT. The CDR3 has 12 amino acids. CDR3 sequence reads: CASSYRNTEAFF. CDR3 nucleotide sequence: TGTGCCAGCAGTTATAGGAACACTGAAGCTTTCTTT.

V is TRBV11-2 and J is TRBJ2-2; 7 bases are shared with TRBD1. Unmatched junction bases numbered 9, after V lost 5 bases and J lost 3 bases. Per the germline V gene, CDR1 is SGHAT and CDR2 is FQNNGV. CDR3 length: 16 amino acids. CDR3 in amino acids: CASSLAGGWDTGELFF. The CDR3 DNA reads as TGTGCCAGCAGCCTTGCAGGGGGTTGGGACACCGGGGAGCTGTTTTTT. Filled out from reference TRBV11-2 and TRBJ2-2, the complete variable domain reads EAGVAQSPRYKIIEKRQSVAFWCNPISGHATLYWYQQILGQGPKLLIQFQNNGVVDDSQLPKDRFSAERLKGVDSTLKIQPAKLEDSAVYLCASSLAGGWDTGELFFGEGSRLTVL.

The chain joins TRBV7-2 to TRBJ2-1; 10 positions agree with TRBD1. The length of the CDR3 is 17 residues. CDR1 and CDR2 from the germline V gene are SGHTA and FQGNSA. J lost 8 bases, V lost 4 bases, and 14 bases had no gene match. The CDR3 DNA is TGTGCCAGCAGCTCTGGGACAGGGGTCCAATTACCCGATGAGCAGTTCTTC. Protein product: CASSSGTGVQLPDEQFF.

The gene calls are TRBV24-1 and TRBJ1-5, with 8 bases matching TRBD1. CDR3 length: 15 amino acids. Germline assignment: CDR1 KGHDR and CDR2 SFDVKD. V gave up 4 bases and J gave up 5 bases; unmatched junction bases: 6. The CDR3: CATSEGYRGDQPQHF. CDR3 DNA: TGTGCCACCAGTGAGGGTTACAGGGGGGATCAGCCCCAGCATTTT.

The chain links TRBV11-2 to TRBJ1-2, with D hard to call. V gave up 7 bases and J gave up 4 bases, with 19 bases separating them. Germline values: CDR1 SGHAT, CDR2 FQNNGV. This CDR3 region has 15 residues. For the CDR3, the DNA is TGTGCCAGCACCTTTTCCGGTGCAGGTATCTATGGCTACACCTTC. Its translation: CASTFSGAGIYGYTF.

The V call is TRBV5-4, the J call TRBJ1-2; 7 bases align to TRBD1. V was pared by 2 bases and J by 6 bases, with 7 bases of the junction left unmatched. The CDR3 runs 14 residues. Per germline, CDR1 SGHNT and CDR2 YYREEE (reference sequence). As DNA, the CDR3 is TGTGCCAGCAGCTTAGGGGGCGCTGAAGATGGCTACACCTTC. As protein: CASSLGGAEDGYTF.

CDR3 sequence (DNA): TGTGCCAGCAGGGGGACAGTTGGAAACACCATATATTTT. It is translated as CASRGTVGNTIYF. J is TRBJ1-3 and V is TRBV2; 7 bases fit TRBD1. Germline V gives CDR1 SNHLY, CDR2 FYNNEI. This CDR3 contains 13 residues. Germline trimming cut 6 bases from V and 3 bases from J; bases unmatched to any gene: 2.